These 26 T cell receptor beta chains were all obtained from the same sample, sequenced in a study of blood T cell repertoires in COVID-19. TCRdb's table, derived via immunoSEQ multiplex PCR, lists solely in-frame clones and lacks some. The profile shows 65,000 to 80,000 clones, approximately 80% of them singletons. The specimen sequenced was peripheral blood. The receptor set was obtained from a man in his forties or fifties with acute or convalescent COVID-19.

The J gene is TRBJ2-5, the V gene TRBV5-6, with D possibly matching TRBD1 (5 bases). The V end lost 0 bases, the J end lost 5 bases, and 14 bases lay between the germline ends. Germline values: CDR1 SGHDT, CDR2 YYEEEE. This CDR3 spans 15 amino acids. The CDR3 DNA reads as TGTGCCAGCAGCTTGGAAGGCAGGGTGACGGAGACCCAGTACTTC. Protein sequence: CASSLEGRVTETQYF.

This clone was detected only once. The chain employs TRBV7-2 and TRBJ2-1; TRBD1 matches at 8 bases. Germline V CDR1 and CDR2: SGHTA, FQGNSA. The V segment lost 7 bases and the J segment 0 bases; nucleotides outside the gene matches: 5. The CDR3 length is 15 residues. The CDR3 here is CASILDRGSYNEQFF. CDR3 sequence (DNA): TGTGCCAGCATCCTCGACAGGGGCTCCTACAATGAGCAGTTCTTC. The full variable domain, its missing parts supplied by reference TRBV7-2 and TRBJ2-1, is GAGVSQSPSNKVTEKGKDVELRCDPISGHTALYWYRQSLGQGLEFLIYFQGNSAPDKSGLPSDRFSAERTGGSVSTLTIQRTQQEDSAVYLCASILDRGSYNEQFFGPGTRLTVL.

The V and J genes are TRBV14 and TRBJ1-6; D might be TRBD1 (6 bases). V was pared by 1 base and J by 10 bases, with 11 bases between. The CDR3 covers 14 residues. Germline V lookup: CDR1 SGHDN, CDR2 FVKESK. The DNA of the CDR3 is TGTGCCAGCAGCCAAGTACAGGGACAATCACCCCTCCACTTT. Amino acids: CASSQVQGQSPLHF.

The V call is TRBV12-2, the J call TRBJ2-7; TRBD2 is the table's D call and was not checked against the DNA. TRBV12-2 is reported as a pseudogene. The CDR3 is made up of 13 amino acids. DNA of the CDR3: TGTGCAAGTCGCTTACCGGTGCGAGCTAGCGCGTACTTC. This encodes CASRLPVRASAYF.

The chain joins TRBV7-2 to TRBJ1-2; tentative D call: TRBD1 (5 bases). The germline V gene encodes CDR1 SGHTA and CDR2 FQGNSA. The CDR3 is made up of 15 amino acids. The V and J ends lost 1 base and 6 bases respectively, with 15 bases between them. Here the CDR3 DNA reads TGTGCCAGCAGCTTAGACTCAGGGATCGCAGATGGCTACACCTTC. Its translation: CASSLDSGIADGYTF.

This clone was picked up one time. The chain couples TRBV30 to TRBJ2-3; 9 nucleotides agree with TRBD1. In germline, CDR1 is GTSNPN, CDR2 SVGIG (reference sequence). After removal of 2 bases from V and 6 bases from J, the junction contained 9 bases not matched to a gene. The CDR3 spans 15 residues. CDR3 in amino acids: CAWSRDRVLMDTQYF. The CDR3, as DNA: TGTGCCTGGAGTCGGGACAGGGTCCTAATGGATACGCAGTATTTT.

The chain recombines TRBV10-3 with TRBJ1-4; tentative D call: TRBD1 (6 bases). Trimming took off 3 bases at V and 4 bases at J, with 12 bases between the two ends. The germline V gene encodes CDR1 ENHRY and CDR2 SYGVKD. This CDR3 contains 15 residues. CDR3 nucleotides: TGTGCCATCAGTGACTCAGGGGCCATTAATGAAAAACTGTTTTTT. It is translated as CAISDSGAINEKLFF.

The rearrangement links TRBV2 to TRBJ2-2; D is ambiguous. Germline CDR1 SNHLY, CDR2 FYNNEI. The CDR3 consists of 15 residues. The ends were cut back, 7 bases at V and 1 base at J, with 13 bases in the middle. The CDR3 here is CASNPTAQNTGELFF. In DNA, the CDR3 is TGTGCCAGCAACCCTACCGCTCAGAACACCGGGGAGCTGTTTTTT.

The V and J genes are TRBV5-1 and TRBJ2-1; 12 nucleotides match TRBD1. The CDR3 is made up of 21 amino acids. Trimming took 0 bases from V and 0 from J; bases not matched to a gene: 13. Germline CDR1 and CDR2: SGHRS and YFSETQ. The CDR3 DNA reads as TGCGCCAGCAGCTTGGCGGGGTCCGGGACAGGGGGCAGAGGCTCCTACAATGAGCAGTTCTTC. Translated, it gives CASSLAGSGTGGRGSYNEQFF. Drawing the rest from reference TRBV5-1 and TRBJ2-1, the complete variable domain is KAGVTQTPRYLIKTRGQQVTLSCSPISGHRSVSWYQQTPGQGLQFLFEYFSETQRNKGNFPGRFSGRQFSNSRSEMNVSTLELGDSALYLCASSLAGSGTGGRGSYNEQFFGPGTRLTVL.

The chain couples TRBV19 to TRBJ1-1; D is uncertain. CDR1 LNHDA and CDR2 SQIVND come from the germline V gene (reference sequence). The length of the CDR3 is 17 residues. Between the trimmed V and J ends, which lost 4 bases and 3 bases, there was a span of 21 bases. This CDR3 is CASSTSTLAPGDTEAFF. CDR3 nucleotides: TGTGCCAGTAGTACCTCGACACTAGCCCCCGGGGACACTGAAGCTTTCTTT. Full variable domain (missing parts from reference TRBV19 and TRBJ1-1): DGGITQSPKYLFRKEGQNVTLSCEQNLNHDAMYWYRQDPGQGLRLIYYSQIVNDFQKGDIAEGYSVSREKKESFPLTVTSAQKNPTAFYLCASSTSTLAPGDTEAFFGQGTRLTVV.

The gene calls are TRBV6-5 and TRBJ2-1; 10 nucleotides line up with TRBD2. This CDR3 contains 15 residues. V shed 4 bases, J shed 5 bases, and the junction held 5 bases outside the gene matches. Germline V gives CDR1 MNHEY, CDR2 SVGAGI. The CDR3 here is CASSFWTSGHNEQFF. DNA of the CDR3: TGTGCCAGCAGTTTTTGGACTAGCGGACACAATGAGCAGTTCTTC.

This chain joins TRBV28 and TRBJ1-5; D not resolved. Germline CDR1 reads MDHEN; CDR2 reads SYDVKM. The ends were cut back, 8 bases at V and 5 bases at J, with 16 bases in the middle. This CDR3 spans 14 amino acids. CDR3 loop: CASGPTPGYQPQHF. The CDR3 DNA is TGTGCCAGCGGCCCCACCCCTGGCTATCAGCCCCAGCATTTT.

The chain combines TRBV28 with TRBJ1-5; D unclear. V lost 7 bases to trimming and J lost 3 bases, with 10 bases between them. Germline V lookup: CDR1 MDHEN, CDR2 SYDVKM. This CDR3 comprises 13 residues. CDR3 protein: CASKNGYNQPQHF. CDR3 nucleotides: TGTGCCAGCAAGAACGGGTACAATCAGCCCCAGCATTTT.

The chain links TRBV3-1 (or the pseudogene TRBV3-2) to TRBJ1-2; a possible D gene is TRBD1 (6 bases). Germline loops: CDR1 LGHDT, CDR2 YNNKEL (reference sequence). The CDR3 covers 14 residues. Trimming pared 2 bases from V and 6 bases from J, leaving 13 bases between. CDR3 residues: CASSQRGGAHGYTF. CDR3 bases: TGTGCCAGCAGCCAACGAGGGGGGGCCCATGGCTACACCTTC.

The V call is TRBV5-4, the J call TRBJ1-4; 8 bases match TRBD1. J was trimmed by 2 bases and V by 5 bases; bases with no gene match: 2. Germline lookup yields CDR1 SGHNT and CDR2 YYREEE (reference sequence). The CDR3 is 14 residues long. CDR3 coding DNA: TGTGCCAGCAGGCGACAGGGGACTAATGAAAAACTGTTTTTT. This sequence encodes CASRRQGTNEKLFF. The complete variable domain, with remaining parts taken from reference TRBV5-4 and TRBJ1-4, reads ETGVTQSPTHLIKTRGQQVTLRCSSQSGHNTVSWYQQALGQGPQFIFQYYREEENGRGNFPPRFSGLQFPNYSSELNVNALELDDSALYLCASRRQGTNEKLFFGSGTQLSVL.

This chain connects TRBV6-5 to TRBJ1-2; TRBD1 matches 7 bases. Looked up from germline, CDR1 is MNHEY and CDR2 is SVGAGI. This CDR3 is built from 13 residues. Trimming cost V 6 bases and J 4 bases; bases outside gene matches: 5. Here the CDR3 reads CASSLDRAYGYTF. The CDR3 bases are TGTGCCAGCAGCTTAGACAGGGCCTATGGCTACACCTTC.

J is TRBJ1-1 and V is TRBV7-3; the D is unclear. The CDR3 is 13 amino acids. In germline, CDR1 is SGHTA, CDR2 FQGTGA. Trimming stripped 4 bases from V and 1 base from J, with 7 bases between. The CDR3 DNA reads as TGTGCCAGCAGCTCGAACTCGAACACTGAAGCTTTCTTT. Residues: CASSSNSNTEAFF.

The V call is TRBV6-5, the J call TRBJ1-6; 9 bases fit TRBD1. V was pared by 8 bases and J by 9 bases, with 5 bases of the junction left unmatched. CDR3 length equals 13 residues. Germline CDR1 and CDR2: MNHEY and SVGAGI. The CDR3 region is CASRDREVSPLHF. CDR3 DNA sequence: TGTGCCAGCCGGGACAGGGAGGTTTCACCCCTCCACTTT.

CDR3 protein: CASSQPGTLGRHF. The DNA for the CDR3 is TGTGCCAGCAGCCAACCCGGGACTTTAGGTCGGCATTTT. The genes are TRBV5-8 and TRBJ1-5, with a weak D call TRBD1 (5 bases). Trimming left V 4 bases short and J 15 bases short, with 20 bases between. The CDR3 is made up of 13 amino acids. Germline V gene data show CDR1 as SGHTS and CDR2 as YDEGEE.

This rearrangement joins TRBV5-1 to TRBJ2-2, with D perhaps matching TRBD1 (5 bases). V shed 1 base and J shed 5 bases, with 12 bases lying between them. This CDR3 region has 15 residues. Germline assignment: CDR1 SGHRS and CDR2 YFSETQ. CDR3 sequence (DNA): TGCGCCAGCAGCTTGAGGCAGGGTGAGACCGGGGAGCTGTTTTTT. It encodes CASSLRQGETGELFF.

The V and J genes are TRBV7-2 and TRBJ2-7; D may be TRBD2 (5 bases). CDR3 length: 12 residues. CDR1 and CDR2 (germline): SGHTA, FQGNSA. V was trimmed by 5 bases and J by 5 bases, leaving 10 bases between them. CDR3 bases: TGTGCCAGCAGCACCCCCGGGAACGAGCAGTACTTC. Its protein product is CASSTPGNEQYF. Filled out from reference TRBV7-2 and TRBJ2-7, the complete variable domain reads GAGVSQSPSNKVTEKGKDVELRCDPISGHTALYWYRQSLGQGLEFLIYFQGNSAPDKSGLPSDRFSAERTGGSVSTLTIQRTQQEDSAVYLCASSTPGNEQYFGPGTRLTVT.

The chain combines TRBV3-1 (or the pseudogene TRBV3-2) with TRBJ2-4; TRBD1 might be the D (6 bases). V was pared by 0 bases and J by 6 bases, with 12 bases between. The CDR3 covers 15 residues. The germline gives CDR1 LGHDT, CDR2 YNNKEL (reference sequence). The CDR3 region is CASSQDVQGGNIQYF. CDR3 coding DNA: TGTGCCAGCAGCCAAGATGTACAGGGCGGAAACATTCAGTACTTC.

V and J are TRBV19 and TRBJ1-2, with 7 bases fitting TRBD1. The CDR3 covers 17 residues. V lost 4 bases and J lost 2; bases outside the gene matches: 13. CDR1 LNHDA and CDR2 SQIVND come from the germline V gene (reference sequence). The CDR3 bases are TGTGCCAGTAGTACAACAGGGGAGAAAGGGGCAAACTATGGCTACACCTTC. It yields the protein CASSTTGEKGANYGYTF. Using reference TRBV19 and TRBJ1-2 for the parts outside the CDR3, the full variable domain is DGGITQSPKYLFRKEGQNVTLSCEQNLNHDAMYWYRQDPGQGLRLIYYSQIVNDFQKGDIAEGYSVSREKKESFPLTVTSAQKNPTAFYLCASSTTGEKGANYGYTFGSGTRLTVV.

This clone was seen a single time. The chain uses TRBV5-1 and TRBJ2-4; 9 nucleotides line up with TRBD1. The CDR3 extends over 17 amino acids. Germline V gives CDR1 SGHRS, CDR2 YFSETQ. The V and J ends lost 0 bases and 1 base, in that order; junction bases with no gene match: 5. CDR3 loop: CASSLATGGRAKNIQYF. CDR3 nucleotides: TGCGCCAGCAGCTTGGCGACAGGGGGGCGTGCCAAAAACATTCAGTACTTC.

The chain has TRBV19 and TRBJ1-4, with 9 positions matching TRBD1. Germline V gene sequence: CDR1 LNHDA, CDR2 SQIVND (reference sequence). J gave up 7 bases and V 7 bases, and 7 bases lay outside the gene matches. The CDR3 has 14 amino acids. The CDR3 DNA reads TGTGCCAGTACACAGGGGGCGAGAGGTGAAAAACTGTTTTTT. Its protein is CASTQGARGEKLFF.

CDR3 residues: CASSQVKSTLGTGELFF. In DNA, the CDR3 is TGCGCCAGCAGCCAAGTAAAAAGTACCCTAGGCACCGGGGAGCTGTTTTTT. The genes are TRBV4-3 and TRBJ2-2, with no clear D. The germline CDR1 and CDR2 sequences are LGHNA and YSLEER. This CDR3 has 17 residues. V was pared by 1 base and J by 4 bases, with 16 bases between.